These 26 T cell receptor beta chains came from one sample sequenced in a study of Ad26.COV2.S vaccination and SARS-CoV-2 variants. Sample treatment: 19 received Ad26.COV2.S at low or high dose, single or two shots; about five received placebo; per-sample allocation not given. Sampling was performed 63 days after the first vaccine or placebo injection. Using immunoSEQ multiplex PCR, the repertoire was profiled, and TCRdb retains in-frame clones only, with some absent. The sample lists 300,000 to 400,000 clones; approximately 86% were seen once. The material was peripheral blood, obtained in a trial of Ad26.COV2.S vaccine versus placebo. All receptors come from a person between 18 and 60 years old who received the Ad26.COV2.S COVID-19 vaccine or a placebo.

The CDR3 DNA reads as TGTGCCAGTAGTATTTGGAGCGGGGCTATGAACACTGAAGCTTTCTTT. The encoded protein is CASSIWSGAMNTEAFF. The V gene is TRBV19, the J gene TRBJ1-1; perhaps TRBD1 as D (5 bases). V was cut by 3 bases and J by 0 bases, with 14 bases left in between. Germline V lookup: CDR1 LNHDA, CDR2 SQIVND (reference sequence). The CDR3 is 16 residues long.

The chain is built from TRBV4-3 and TRBJ2-7, with D unclear. The V gene's germline CDR1 is LGHNA and CDR2 YSLEER. V dropped 0 bases and J dropped 2 bases, with 11 bases sitting between them. CDR3 length equals 15 residues. The CDR3 reads CASSQDLGNAYEQYF. The DNA for the CDR3 is TGCGCCAGCAGCCAAGATTTAGGGAATGCCTACGAGCAGTACTTC.

This sequence joins TRBV19 and TRBJ1-2, with no clear D. The CDR3 loop spans 13 amino acids. Germline values: CDR1 LNHDA, CDR2 SQIVND (reference sequence). Trimming took off 2 bases at V and 4 bases at J, with 8 bases between the two ends. The CDR3 DNA reads TGTGCCAGTAGTATATCGGCAGCCTATGGCTACACCTTC. The encoded protein is CASSISAAYGYTF.

CDR3: CASSPAGGRATNEKLFF. The CDR3 DNA reads TGCGCCAGCTCTCCAGCCGGGGGGAGGGCAACTAATGAAAAACTGTTTTTT. This chain joins TRBV5-1 and TRBJ1-4; D possibly corresponds to TRBD1 (5 bases). Germline CDR1 and CDR2: SGHRS and YFSETQ. V was clipped by 7 bases and J by 0 bases, with 19 bases between them. This CDR3 is 17 amino acids long.

This sequence joins TRBV28 and TRBJ1-4; TRBD1 matches 7 bases. Trimming removed 6 bases from V and 5 bases from J; junction bases left unmatched: 6. The CDR3 has 14 amino acids. Germline CDR1 reads MDHEN; CDR2 reads SYDVKM. The CDR3 loop is CASRIGDRNEKLFF. The CDR3, as DNA: TGTGCCAGCAGAATAGGGGACAGAAATGAAAAACTGTTTTTT.

The V call is TRBV4-2, the J call TRBJ1-2, with TRBD1 as a possible D gene (5 bases). Trimming pared 6 bases from V and 3 bases from J, leaving 11 bases between. The CDR3 is 13 amino acids. Germline values: CDR1 LGHNA, CDR2 YNFKEQ. This chain's CDR3 is CASSPRDDYGYTF. DNA of the CDR3: TGTGCCAGCAGTCCCAGGGATGACTATGGCTACACCTTC.

A note on this clone: In the same sample, other DNA sequences code for this CDR3. The chain recombines TRBV4-1 with TRBJ1-5, with unresolved D. The germline V and J ends were trimmed by 3 bases and 4 bases, with 10 bases remaining between them. The CDR3 contains 14 residues. The germline CDR1 and CDR2 sequences are MGHRA and YSYEKL. CDR3 in amino acids: CASSHQGGNQPQHF. The CDR3 nucleotides are TGCGCCAGCAGCCACCAAGGAGGGAATCAGCCCCAGCATTTT.

The table lists this clone with a count of one. This chain joins TRBV7-2 and TRBJ2-7, with D perhaps matching TRBD1 (6 bases). Trimming stripped 6 bases from V and 3 bases from J, with 15 bases between. From germline, CDR1 is SGHTA and CDR2 FQGNSA. This CDR3 is 14 amino acids long. The CDR3 loop reads CASRPPGQGYEQYF. CDR3 coding DNA: TGTGCCAGCAGGCCCCCGGGACAAGGCTACGAGCAGTACTTC.

The sample holds one count of this clone. The rearrangement joins TRBV27 to TRBJ1-2, with D maybe TRBD1 (6 bases). Germline V gene lookup returns CDR1 MNHEY and CDR2 SMNVEV (reference sequence). The CDR3 sequence is 15 residues long. V was trimmed by 7 bases and J by 6 bases, leaving 21 bases between them. In DNA, the CDR3 is TGTGCCAGCACCCCCGGGGGAGGGGGTACGAATGGCTACACCTTC. It is translated as CASTPGGGGTNGYTF.

The rearrangement links TRBV25-1 to TRBJ2-5; the D is unclear. The V gene's germline CDR1 is MGHDK and CDR2 SYGVNS. The V and J ends lost 0 bases and 3 bases respectively, with 2 bases between them. This CDR3 is 12 amino acids long. CDR3: CASSEYEETQYF. The CDR3, as DNA: TGTGCCAGCAGTGAATACGAAGAGACCCAGTACTTC.

This clone has a handful of counts. This chain joins TRBV5-1 and TRBJ2-3, with 11 bases that match TRBD2. Germline values: CDR1 SGHRS, CDR2 YFSETQ. Unmatched junction bases numbered 7, after V lost 4 bases and J lost 6 bases. CDR3 size: 15 residues. The chain's CDR3 is CASSGSGGAGDTQYF. The CDR3 DNA is TGCGCCAGCAGCGGTAGCGGGGGGGCCGGGGATACGCAGTATTTT.

J is TRBJ2-1 and V is TRBV11-2; possibly TRBD1 or TRBD2 for D (5 bases each). The CDR3 length is 13 residues. The germline gives CDR1 SGHAT, CDR2 FQNNGV. Trimming cost V 0 bases and J 14 bases, with 14 bases left between them. CDR3 sequence (DNA): TGTGCCAGCAGCTTAGAGAGGGCACAGGAAGAGTTCTTC. Translated, it gives CASSLERAQEEFF.

The rearrangement joins TRBV5-4 to TRBJ2-7; 7 bases are shared with TRBD2. CDR1 SGHNT and CDR2 YYREEE come from the germline V gene (reference sequence). This CDR3 contains 14 residues. Trimming removed 0 bases from V and 3 bases from J; junction bases left unmatched: 3. DNA for the CDR3: TGTGCCAGCAGCTTGGTAAGCGGGAACTACGAGCAGTACTTC. This sequence encodes CASSLVSGNYEQYF.

The J gene is TRBJ1-6, the V gene TRBV19; 7 bases are a match to TRBD1. Losses at the gene ends were 5 bases for V and 7 bases for J; bases not matched to a gene: 11. Germline V gene data show CDR1 as LNHDA and CDR2 as SQIVND (reference sequence). This CDR3 spans 16 amino acids. DNA of the CDR3: TGTGCCAGTAGTTCGCGACAGGGAGGGCAAAATTCACCCCTCCACTTT. Translating gives CASSSRQGGQNSPLHF.

The rearrangement links TRBV3-1 (or the pseudogene TRBV3-2) to TRBJ2-7, with D unresolved. The CDR3 runs 14 residues. Per germline, CDR1 LGHDT and CDR2 YNNKEL (reference sequence). The V gene lost 4 bases and the J gene lost 6 bases, with 16 bases spanning the gap. Written as DNA, the CDR3 is TGTGCCAGCAGCCCCCGAGATGACATTATCGAGCAGTACTTC. Amino acid sequence: CASSPRDDIIEQYF.

The chain uses TRBV4-2 and TRBJ1-1, with D possibly TRBD1 on 5 matching bases. The CDR3 sequence is 13 residues long. V was trimmed by 4 bases and J by 3 bases, leaving 9 bases between them. Germline CDR1 reads LGHNA; CDR2 reads YNFKEQ. The CDR3 nucleotides are TGTGCCAGCAGCCGTACAGGCGACACTGAAGCTTTCTTT. Translated: CASSRTGDTEAFF.

The count of this clone is one. The gene calls are TRBV6-2 or TRBV6-3 and TRBJ2-7; 8 bases fit TRBD1. This CDR3 contains 16 residues. Germline values: CDR1 MNHEY, CDR2 SVGEGT. Trimming took 0 bases from V and 3 from J; bases not matched to a gene: 7. CDR3 nucleotides: TGTGCCAGCAGTTACTCTCGCAGGGGGCAGTACTACGAGCAGTACTTC. Translating gives CASSYSRRGQYYEQYF.

This clone showed up just once. CDR3 residues: CASSRTAYEQYF. For the CDR3, the DNA is TGTGCCAGCAGCCGGACAGCCTACGAGCAGTACTTC. The V gene is TRBV12-3 or TRBV12-4, the J gene TRBJ2-7; TRBD1 might be the D (6 bases). There are 12 residues in the CDR3. V was trimmed by 6 bases and J by 2 bases, leaving 8 bases between them.

This chain links TRBV4-2 with TRBJ2-3; 14 nucleotides align to TRBD2. Germline V gene sequence: CDR1 LGHNA, CDR2 YNFKEQ. This CDR3 spans 18 amino acids. V lost 1 base, J lost 3 bases, and 6 bases stayed unmatched. The CDR3 coding sequence is TGTGCCAGCAGCCAAGCGCCGGGACTAGCGGGGGAGACAGATACGCAGTATTTT. Translation: CASSQAPGLAGETDTQYF.

The rearrangement links TRBV11-3 to TRBJ2-2, with 13 bases aligning to TRBD2. CDR1 SGHNT and CDR2 YENEEA come from the germline V gene. With V trimmed by 0 bases and J by 5 bases, 9 bases remained unmatched. This CDR3 contains 19 residues. This CDR3 is CASSLEVTLTSGGTGELFF. The CDR3 DNA is TGTGCCAGCAGCTTAGAAGTGACCCTGACTAGCGGGGGGACCGGGGAGCTGTTTTTT.

The chain is built from TRBV28 and TRBJ1-2; maybe TRBD1 (5 bases). There are 13 residues in the CDR3. Germline loops: CDR1 MDHEN, CDR2 SYDVKM. V was shortened by 6 bases and J by 4 bases, with 12 bases between the two germline ends. Here the CDR3 reads CASSIRQPYGYTF. DNA for the CDR3: TGTGCCAGCAGCATACGACAGCCCTATGGCTACACCTTC.

The genes are TRBV24-1 and TRBJ2-7; D may correspond to TRBD1 or TRBD2 (5 bases each). There are 13 residues in the CDR3. Germline CDR1 is KGHDR and CDR2 is SFDVKD. Trimming left V 4 bases short and J 6 bases short, with 12 bases between. The CDR3 protein is CATSDPSGTEQYF. CDR3 in DNA: TGTGCCACCAGTGACCCGTCAGGGACCGAGCAGTACTTC.

CDR3 sequence: CAWGRGANVLTF. DNA for the CDR3: TGTGCCTGGGGACGGGGGGCCAACGTCCTGACTTTC. The rearrangement joins TRBV30 to TRBJ2-6; no clear D. CDR1 is GTSNPN, CDR2 SVGIG, per germline (reference sequence). V lost 5 bases and J 4 bases, leaving 6 bases between the germline ends. The CDR3 is 12 residues long.

This chain connects TRBV4-3 to TRBJ2-5, with TRBD1 matching 7 bases. Germline CDR1 is LGHNA and CDR2 is YSLEER. The V segment lost 7 bases and the J segment 2 bases; nucleotides outside the gene matches: 16. The length of the CDR3 is 17 residues. CDR3 sequence (DNA): TGCGCCAGCACACCCCAGTACAGGGGATCGGAACAAGAGACCCAGTACTTC. Translation: CASTPQYRGSEQETQYF.

V and J are TRBV5-4 and TRBJ2-3; TRBD2 matches 13 bases. Germline trimming cut 3 bases from V and 0 bases from J; bases unmatched to any gene: 4. The CDR3 is 17 amino acids. Looked up from germline, CDR1 is SGHNT and CDR2 is YYREEE (reference sequence). CDR3 nucleotides: TGTGCCAGCAGCTCAACTAGCGGGGGGGCCAGCACAGATACGCAGTATTTT. Protein: CASSSTSGGASTDTQYF.

This chain joins TRBV4-3 and TRBJ1-1, with a tentative D call TRBD1 (6 bases). CDR3 length: 14 amino acids. V lost 5 bases and J 3 bases, leaving 13 bases between the germline ends. CDR1 and CDR2 (germline): LGHNA, YSLEER. CDR3 loop: CASSKQTGYTEAFF. The CDR3 DNA reads TGCGCCAGCAGCAAACAGACAGGATACACTGAAGCTTTCTTT.